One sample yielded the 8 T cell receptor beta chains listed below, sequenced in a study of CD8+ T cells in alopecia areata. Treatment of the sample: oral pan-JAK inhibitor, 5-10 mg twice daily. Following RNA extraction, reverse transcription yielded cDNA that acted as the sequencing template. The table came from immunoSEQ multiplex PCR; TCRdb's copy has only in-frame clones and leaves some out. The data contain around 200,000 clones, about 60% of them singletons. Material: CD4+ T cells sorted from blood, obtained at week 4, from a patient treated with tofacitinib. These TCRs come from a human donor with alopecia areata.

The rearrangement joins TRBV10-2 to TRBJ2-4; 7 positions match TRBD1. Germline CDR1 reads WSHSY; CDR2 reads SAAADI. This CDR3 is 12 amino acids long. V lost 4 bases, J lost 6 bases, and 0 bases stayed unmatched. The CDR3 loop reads CASSGQGNIQYF. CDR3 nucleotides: TGCGCCAGCAGTGGACAGGGAAACATTCAGTACTTC.

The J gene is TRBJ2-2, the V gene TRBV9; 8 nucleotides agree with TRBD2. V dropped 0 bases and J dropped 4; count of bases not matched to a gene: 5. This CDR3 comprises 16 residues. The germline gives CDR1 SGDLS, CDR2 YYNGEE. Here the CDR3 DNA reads TGTGCCAGCAGCGTAGCTGGCGGGAGGCCCACCGGGGAGCTGTTTTTT. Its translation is CASSVAGGRPTGELFF. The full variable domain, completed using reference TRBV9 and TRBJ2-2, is DSGVTQTPKHLITATGQRVTLRCSPRSGDLSVYWYQQSLDQGLQFLIQYYNGEERAKGNILERFSAQQFPDLHSELNLSSLELGDSALYFCASSVAGGRPTGELFFGEGSRLTVL.

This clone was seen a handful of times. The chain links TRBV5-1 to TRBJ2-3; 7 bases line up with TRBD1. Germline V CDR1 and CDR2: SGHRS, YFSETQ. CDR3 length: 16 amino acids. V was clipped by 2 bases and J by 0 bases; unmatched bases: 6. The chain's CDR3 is CASSFDGTASTDTQYF. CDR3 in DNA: TGCGCCAGCAGCTTTGACGGGACAGCAAGCACAGATACGCAGTATTTT.

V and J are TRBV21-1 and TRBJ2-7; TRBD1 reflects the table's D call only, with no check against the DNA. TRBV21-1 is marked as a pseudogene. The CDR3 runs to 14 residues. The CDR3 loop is CASSKGQGAYEQYF. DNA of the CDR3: TGTGCCAGCAGCAAAGGACAGGGGGCTTACGAGCAGTACTTC.

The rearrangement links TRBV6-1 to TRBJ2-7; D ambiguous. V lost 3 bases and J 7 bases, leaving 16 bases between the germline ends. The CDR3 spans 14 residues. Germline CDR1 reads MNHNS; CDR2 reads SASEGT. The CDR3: CASSDITDLGEQYF. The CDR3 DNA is TGTGCCAGCAGTGATATAACGGACCTAGGGGAGCAGTACTTC.

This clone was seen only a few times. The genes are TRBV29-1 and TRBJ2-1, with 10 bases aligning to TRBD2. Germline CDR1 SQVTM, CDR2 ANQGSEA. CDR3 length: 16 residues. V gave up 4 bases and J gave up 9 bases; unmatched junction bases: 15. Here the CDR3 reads CSVGNSAGGPSGEQFF. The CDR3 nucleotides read TGCAGCGTTGGGAATTCAGCGGGAGGGCCGAGTGGTGAGCAGTTCTTC.

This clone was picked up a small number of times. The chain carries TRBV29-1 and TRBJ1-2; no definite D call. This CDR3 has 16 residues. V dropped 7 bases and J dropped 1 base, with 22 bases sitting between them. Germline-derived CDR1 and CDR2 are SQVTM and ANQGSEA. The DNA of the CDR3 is TGCAGCGCCTCAGATGGGTACGGAACCCTTAACTATGGCTACACCTTC. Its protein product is CSASDGYGTLNYGYTF. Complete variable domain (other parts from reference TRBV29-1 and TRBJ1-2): SAVISQKPSRDICQRGTSLTIQCQVDSQVTMMFWYRQQPGQSLTLIATANQGSEATYESGFVIDKFPISRPNLTFSTLTVSNMSPEDSSIYLCSASDGYGTLNYGYTFGSGTRLTVV.

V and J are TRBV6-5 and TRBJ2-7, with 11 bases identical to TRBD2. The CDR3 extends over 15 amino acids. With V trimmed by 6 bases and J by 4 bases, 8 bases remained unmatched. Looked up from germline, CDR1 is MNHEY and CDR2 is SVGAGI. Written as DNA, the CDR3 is TGTGCCAGCAGGACCGGGACTAGCGGATCATACGAGCAGTACTTC. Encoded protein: CASRTGTSGSYEQYF.